This TCR beta chain was documented in a study of T cells after yellow fever vaccination. Findings and limits, study-wide: Only a minor proportion of clonotypes was detected across both CD4 and CD8 compartments. Contamination by abundant bulk-population clonotypes could be present in FACS-sorted repertoires. Post-booster samples contained most primary-vaccination clones (nearly 98% CD4, around 89% CD8).

Germline loops: CDR1 KGHSH, CDR2 LQKENI. The CDR3 sequence is 12 residues long. Trimming stripped 3 bases from V and 5 bases from J, with 2 bases between. A universal primer site and UMIs were added as TCR cDNA was made by 5'RACE template switching. TCRdb reprocessed the 5' RACE reads via MiXCR and lists one record per CDR3 protein. This table has around 610,000 distinct CDR3 sequences, roughly 14% appearing once. In its sample, this clonotype was seen a few times. The antigen is unknown. The sequencing here drew on PBMCs, taken on the day of the yellow fever booster vaccination. This chain links TRBV18 with TRBJ2-6; D gene unclear. The clonotype comes from a man aged 30 to 45 who received the YFV17D yellow fever vaccine. The CDR3 here is CASSPRANVLTF. The CDR3 nucleotides read TGTGCCAGCTCACCGAGGGCCAACGTCCTGACTTTC.